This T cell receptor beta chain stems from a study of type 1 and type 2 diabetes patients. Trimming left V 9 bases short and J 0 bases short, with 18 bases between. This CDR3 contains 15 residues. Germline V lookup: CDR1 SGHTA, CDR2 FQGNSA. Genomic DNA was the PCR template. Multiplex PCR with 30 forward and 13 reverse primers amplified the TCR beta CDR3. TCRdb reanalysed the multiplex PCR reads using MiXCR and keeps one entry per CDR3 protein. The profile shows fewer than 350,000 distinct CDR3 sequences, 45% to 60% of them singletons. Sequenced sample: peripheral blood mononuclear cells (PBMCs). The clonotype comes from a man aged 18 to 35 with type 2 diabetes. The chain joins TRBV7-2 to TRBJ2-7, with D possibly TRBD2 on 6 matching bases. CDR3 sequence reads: CASSMDYPSSYEQYF. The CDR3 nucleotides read TGTGCCAGTAGTATGGACTACCCGAGCTCCTACGAGCAGTACTTC.